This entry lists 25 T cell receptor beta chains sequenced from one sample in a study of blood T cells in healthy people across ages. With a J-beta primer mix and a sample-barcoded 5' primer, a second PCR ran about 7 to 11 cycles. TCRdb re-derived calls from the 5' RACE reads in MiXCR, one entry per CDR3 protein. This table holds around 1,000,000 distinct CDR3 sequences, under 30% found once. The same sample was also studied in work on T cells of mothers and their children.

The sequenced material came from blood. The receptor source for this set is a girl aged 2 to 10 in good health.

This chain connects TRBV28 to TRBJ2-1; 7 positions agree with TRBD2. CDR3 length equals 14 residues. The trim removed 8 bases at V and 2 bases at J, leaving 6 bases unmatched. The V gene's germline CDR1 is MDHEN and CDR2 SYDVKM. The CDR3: CASYDSGAYNEQFF. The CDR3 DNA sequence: TGTGCCAGCTATGACAGCGGGGCCTACAATGAGCAGTTCTTC.

CDR3 coding DNA: TGTGCCAGCAGTCCCGGGACGGGGGGGGTTTATGGCTACACCTTC. Amino acids: CASSPGTGGVYGYTF. The gene calls are TRBV6-5 and TRBJ1-2, with D perhaps matching TRBD1 (5 bases). The CDR3 runs 15 residues. V lost 5 bases and J lost 5, with 18 bases in between. The germline V gene has CDR1 MNHEY and CDR2 SVGAGI.

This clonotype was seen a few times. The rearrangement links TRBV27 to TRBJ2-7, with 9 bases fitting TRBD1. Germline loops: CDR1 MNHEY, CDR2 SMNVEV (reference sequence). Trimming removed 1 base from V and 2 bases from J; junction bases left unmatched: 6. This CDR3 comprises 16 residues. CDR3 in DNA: TGTGCCAGCAGTTTATGGCTGGGACAGGGTACCTACGAGCAGTACTTC. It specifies CASSLWLGQGTYEQYF.

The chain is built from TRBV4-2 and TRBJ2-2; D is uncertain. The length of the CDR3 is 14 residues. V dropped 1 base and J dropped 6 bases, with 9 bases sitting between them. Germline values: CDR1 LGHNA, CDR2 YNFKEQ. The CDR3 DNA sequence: TGTGCCAGCAGCCAAGCGGCCACCCCCGGGGAGCTGTTTTTT. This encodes CASSQAATPGELFF.

In nucleotides, the CDR3 is TGCAGCGCTCCAAGTAATAGCGCTCGTTCCTACAATGAGCAGTTCTTC. Translating gives CSAPSNSARSYNEQFF. The gene calls are TRBV29-1 and TRBJ2-1; D is perhaps TRBD2 (5 bases). Trimming pared 7 bases from V and 1 base from J, leaving 20 bases between. The V gene's germline CDR1 is SQVTM and CDR2 ANQGSEA. This CDR3 comprises 16 residues.

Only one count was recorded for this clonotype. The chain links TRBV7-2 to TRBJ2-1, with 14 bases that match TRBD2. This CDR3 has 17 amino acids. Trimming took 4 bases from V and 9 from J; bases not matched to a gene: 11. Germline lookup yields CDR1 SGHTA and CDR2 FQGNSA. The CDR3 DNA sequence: TGTGCCAGCAGCTCGCGCCCGTCGGGACTAGCGGGAGTTGAGCAGTTCTTC. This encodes CASSSRPSGLAGVEQFF.

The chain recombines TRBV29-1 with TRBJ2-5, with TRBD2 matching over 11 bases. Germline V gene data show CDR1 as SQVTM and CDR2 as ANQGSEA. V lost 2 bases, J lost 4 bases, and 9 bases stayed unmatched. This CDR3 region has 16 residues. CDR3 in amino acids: CSVESVTSGSLETQYF. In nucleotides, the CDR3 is TGCAGCGTTGAATCGGTCACTAGCGGGAGTTTAGAGACCCAGTACTTC.

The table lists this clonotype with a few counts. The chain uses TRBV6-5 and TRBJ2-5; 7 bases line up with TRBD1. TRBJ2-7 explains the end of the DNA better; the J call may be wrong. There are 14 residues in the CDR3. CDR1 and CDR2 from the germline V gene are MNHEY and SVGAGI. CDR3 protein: CASSPGTEIYEQYF. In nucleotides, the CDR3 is TGTGCCAGCAGTCCCGGGACAGAGATTTACGAGCAGTACTTC.

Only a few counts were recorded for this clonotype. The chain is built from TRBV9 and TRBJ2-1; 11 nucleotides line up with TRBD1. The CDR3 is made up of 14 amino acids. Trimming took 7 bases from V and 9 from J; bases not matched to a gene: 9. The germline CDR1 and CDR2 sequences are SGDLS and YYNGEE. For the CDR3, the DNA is TGTGCCAGCTCCGGGACAGGGGGTTGGAGTGAGCAGTTCTTC. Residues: CASSGTGGWSEQFF. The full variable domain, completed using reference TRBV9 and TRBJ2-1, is DSGVTQTPKHLITATGQRVTLRCSPRSGDLSVYWYQQSLDQGLQFLIQYYNGEERAKGNILERFSAQQFPDLHSELNLSSLELGDSALYFCASSGTGGWSEQFFGPGTRLTVL.

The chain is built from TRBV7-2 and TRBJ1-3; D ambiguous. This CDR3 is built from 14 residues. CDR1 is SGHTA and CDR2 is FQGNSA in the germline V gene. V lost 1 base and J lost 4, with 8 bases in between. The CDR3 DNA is TGTGCCAGCAGCTTAGGGCCGAAGGGAAACACCATATATTTT. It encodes CASSLGPKGNTIYF.

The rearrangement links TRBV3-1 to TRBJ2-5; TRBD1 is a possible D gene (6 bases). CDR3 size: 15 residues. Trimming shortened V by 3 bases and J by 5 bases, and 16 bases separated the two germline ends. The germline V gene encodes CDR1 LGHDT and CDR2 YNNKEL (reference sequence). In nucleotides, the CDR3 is TGTGCCAGCAGCCACACGGGGACAAGTGAGGAGACCCAGTACTTC. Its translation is CASSHTGTSEETQYF.

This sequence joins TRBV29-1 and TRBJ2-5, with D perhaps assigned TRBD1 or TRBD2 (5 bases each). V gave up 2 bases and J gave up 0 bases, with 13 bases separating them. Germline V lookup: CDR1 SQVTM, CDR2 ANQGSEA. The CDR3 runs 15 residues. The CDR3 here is CSVEPGPPYQETQYF. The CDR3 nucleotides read TGCAGCGTTGAACCGGGACCCCCGTACCAAGAGACCCAGTACTTC.

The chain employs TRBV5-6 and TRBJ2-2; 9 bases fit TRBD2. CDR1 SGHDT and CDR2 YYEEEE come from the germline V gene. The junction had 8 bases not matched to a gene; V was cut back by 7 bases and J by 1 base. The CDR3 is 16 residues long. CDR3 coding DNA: TGTGCCAGCTACCAGACTAGCGGCAAGAACACCGGGGAGCTGTTTTTT. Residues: CASYQTSGKNTGELFF.

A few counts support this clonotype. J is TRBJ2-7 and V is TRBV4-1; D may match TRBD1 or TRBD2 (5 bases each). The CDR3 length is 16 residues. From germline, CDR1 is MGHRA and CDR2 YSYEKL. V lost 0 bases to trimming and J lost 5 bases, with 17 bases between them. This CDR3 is CASSQDIRERENEQYF. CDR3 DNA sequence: TGCGCCAGCAGCCAAGATATCAGGGAGAGGGAAAACGAGCAGTACTTC.

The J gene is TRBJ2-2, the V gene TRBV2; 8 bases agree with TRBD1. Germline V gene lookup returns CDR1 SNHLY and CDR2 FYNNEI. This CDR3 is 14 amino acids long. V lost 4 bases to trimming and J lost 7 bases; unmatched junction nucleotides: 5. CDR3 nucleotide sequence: TGTGCCAGCAGTGCGTCAGGGGGCGGCGGGGAGCTGTTTTTT. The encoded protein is CASSASGGGGELFF.

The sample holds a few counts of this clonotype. CDR3 sequence: CASSVPLSGGANEQFF. The CDR3 DNA is TGTGCCAGCAGCGTACCCCTTAGCGGGGGGGCCAATGAGCAGTTCTTC. This rearrangement joins TRBV7-9 to TRBJ2-1; 11 bases align to TRBD2. The germline V gene has CDR1 SEHNR and CDR2 FQNEAQ (reference sequence). The V gene end was trimmed by 5 bases and the J gene end by 6 bases; junction bases not matched to a gene: 9. The CDR3 is 16 amino acids.

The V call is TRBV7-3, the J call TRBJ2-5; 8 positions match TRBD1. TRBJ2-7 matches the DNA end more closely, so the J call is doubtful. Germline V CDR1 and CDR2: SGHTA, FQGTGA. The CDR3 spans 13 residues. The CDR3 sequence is CASSLLTGDEQYF. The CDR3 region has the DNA TGTGCCAGCAGCCTACTGACAGGGGACGAGCAGTACTTC.

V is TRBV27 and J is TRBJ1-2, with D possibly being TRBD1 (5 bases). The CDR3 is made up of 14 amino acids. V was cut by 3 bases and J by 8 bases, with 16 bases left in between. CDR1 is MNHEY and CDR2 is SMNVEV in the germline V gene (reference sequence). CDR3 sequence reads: CASSFSGLSTGYTF. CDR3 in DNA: TGTGCCAGCAGTTTCTCAGGGCTATCAACCGGCTACACCTTC.

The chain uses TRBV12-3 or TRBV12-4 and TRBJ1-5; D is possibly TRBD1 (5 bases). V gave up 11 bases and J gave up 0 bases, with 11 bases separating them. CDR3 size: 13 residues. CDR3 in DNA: TGTGCCCACAGGACCTATAGCAATCAGCCCCAGCATTTT. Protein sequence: CAHRTYSNQPQHF.

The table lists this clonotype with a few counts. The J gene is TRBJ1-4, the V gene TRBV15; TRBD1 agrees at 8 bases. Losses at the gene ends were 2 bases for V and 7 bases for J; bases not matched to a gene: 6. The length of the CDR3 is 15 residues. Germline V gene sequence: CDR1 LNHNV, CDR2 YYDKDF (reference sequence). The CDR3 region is CATSRSTGVGEKLFF. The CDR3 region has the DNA TGTGCCACCAGCAGATCGACAGGGGTGGGTGAAAAACTGTTTTTT.

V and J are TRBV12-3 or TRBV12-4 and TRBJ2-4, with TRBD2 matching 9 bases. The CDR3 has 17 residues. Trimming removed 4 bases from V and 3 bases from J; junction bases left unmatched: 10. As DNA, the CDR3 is TGTGCCAGCAGTTACATAGCGGGAGACGGTAGCAAAAACATTCAGTACTTC. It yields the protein CASSYIAGDGSKNIQYF.

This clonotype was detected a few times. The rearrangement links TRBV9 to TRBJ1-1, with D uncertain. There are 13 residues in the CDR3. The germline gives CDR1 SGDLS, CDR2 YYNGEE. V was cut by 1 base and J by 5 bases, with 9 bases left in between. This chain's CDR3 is CASSVYSQTEAFF. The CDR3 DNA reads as TGTGCCAGCAGCGTATACAGCCAGACTGAAGCTTTCTTT.

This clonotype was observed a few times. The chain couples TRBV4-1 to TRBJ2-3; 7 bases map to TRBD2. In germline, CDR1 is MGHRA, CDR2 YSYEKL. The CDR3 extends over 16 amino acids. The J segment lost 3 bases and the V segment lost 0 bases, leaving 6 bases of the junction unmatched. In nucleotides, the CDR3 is TGCGCCAGCAGCCAAGATAGCGGGCGAGGGACAGATACGCAGTATTTT. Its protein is CASSQDSGRGTDTQYF.

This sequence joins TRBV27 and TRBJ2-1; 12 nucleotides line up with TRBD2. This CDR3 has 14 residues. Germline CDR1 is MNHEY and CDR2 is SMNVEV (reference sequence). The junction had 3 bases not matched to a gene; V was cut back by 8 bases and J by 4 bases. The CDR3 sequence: CASQLAGGYNEQFF. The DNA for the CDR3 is TGTGCCAGCCAACTAGCGGGAGGTTACAATGAGCAGTTCTTC.

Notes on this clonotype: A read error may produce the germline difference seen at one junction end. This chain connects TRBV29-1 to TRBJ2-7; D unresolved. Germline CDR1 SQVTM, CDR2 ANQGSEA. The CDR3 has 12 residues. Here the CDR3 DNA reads TGCAGCGTTGAAGGTGTCTCCTCCGAGCAGTACTTC. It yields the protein CSVEGVSSEQYF.